One and the same sample provided the 25 T cell receptor beta chains below, sequenced in a study of shared clonotypes between healthy human individuals. The data were produced by immunoSEQ multiplex PCR, yet TCRdb's version contains in-frame clones alone and is incomplete. The sample has 2 million to 2.5 million clones, over 85% seen once. Material for sequencing was naive CD4+ T cells from PBMCs. Subset given: CD45RA+ positively selected. The receptors stem from a young man in good health. Some clones in this sample may be carry-over from other donors' samples.

The chain carries TRBV28 and TRBJ1-1; D remains ambiguous. Germline assignment: CDR1 MDHEN and CDR2 SYDVKM. This CDR3 spans 12 amino acids. V was shortened by 7 bases and J by 1 base, with 7 bases between the two germline ends. The CDR3 here is CASTIQNTEAFF. For the CDR3, the DNA is TGTGCCAGCACCATCCAGAACACTGAAGCTTTCTTT.

In regard to this clone: In the same sample, other DNA sequences code for this CDR3. The genes are TRBV6-5 and TRBJ1-2, with TRBD1 matching 8 bases. V shed 1 base and J 4 bases; nucleotides not matched to a gene: 2. Germline assignment: CDR1 MNHEY and CDR2 SVGAGI. The length of the CDR3 is 14 residues. The CDR3 reads CASSYLDRGYGYTF. DNA for the CDR3: TGTGCCAGCAGTTACTTAGACAGGGGCTATGGCTACACCTTC.

The gene calls are TRBV7-2 and TRBJ2-7, with 7 bases that match TRBD2. With V trimmed by 5 bases and J by 2 bases, 15 bases remained unmatched. The CDR3 runs 17 residues. Germline CDR1 SGHTA, CDR2 FQGNSA. CDR3: CASSGAAGTNKPYEQYF. CDR3 DNA: TGTGCCAGCAGCGGCGCAGCTGGGACTAACAAGCCCTACGAGCAGTACTTC.

V gene TRBV28 combines with J gene TRBJ1-4, with 11 bases aligning to TRBD1. The CDR3 contains 15 residues. Germline V lookup: CDR1 MDHEN, CDR2 SYDVKM. V was clipped by 2 bases and J by 8 bases; unmatched bases: 4. The CDR3 DNA reads TGTGCCAGCAGTTTACCGGGACAGGGGGACGAAAAACTGTTTTTT. Its translation: CASSLPGQGDEKLFF.

Of note for this clone: Other nucleotide sequences from this sample produce the same CDR3. The rearrangement links TRBV11-3 to TRBJ2-3; TRBD1 might be the D (5 bases). Trimming stripped 5 bases from V and 1 base from J, with 10 bases between. This CDR3 is built from 14 residues. Germline-derived CDR1 and CDR2 are SGHNT and YENEEA. The CDR3 bases are TGTGCCAGCAGCCTCGAAGGGGGCACAGATACGCAGTATTTT. Translating it yields CASSLEGGTDTQYF.

The chain links TRBV7-9 to TRBJ2-7, with D unresolved. CDR1 is SEHNR and CDR2 is FQNEAQ in the germline V gene (reference sequence). V gave up 4 bases and J gave up 6 bases, with 7 bases separating them. The CDR3 spans 11 residues. Here the CDR3 DNA reads TGTGCCAGCAGCTCGGGCCTCGAGCAGTACTTC. This gives the protein CASSSGLEQYF.

The chain has TRBV30 and TRBJ2-6; TRBD2 might be the D (5 bases). The CDR3 extends over 16 amino acids. The germline gives CDR1 GTSNPN, CDR2 SVGIG (reference sequence). The V end was cut by 0 bases, the J end by 2 bases, with 11 bases between. CDR3 sequence: CAWSVSRETGANVLTF. Here the CDR3 DNA reads TGTGCCTGGAGTGTATCACGGGAAACTGGGGCCAACGTCCTGACTTTC.

This chain uses TRBV27 with TRBJ2-7, with D hard to call. In germline, CDR1 is MNHEY, CDR2 SMNVEV (reference sequence). The CDR3 totals 13 residues. The germline V and J ends were trimmed by 5 bases and 6 bases, with 14 bases remaining between them. Here the CDR3 reads CASSPGRALEQYF. The DNA of the CDR3 is TGTGCCAGCAGTCCCGGTAGGGCCCTCGAGCAGTACTTC.

The chain has TRBV5-1 and TRBJ2-4; 8 bases line up with TRBD2. The CDR3 is 14 residues long. From germline, CDR1 is SGHRS and CDR2 YFSETQ. V was clipped by 7 bases and J by 3 bases; unmatched bases: 6. CDR3 nucleotide sequence: TGCGCCAGCCGCGGGGGGCAGGGCAAAAACATTCAGTACTTC. It specifies CASRGGQGKNIQYF.

This clone was counted between two and nine times. This chain links TRBV4-1 with TRBJ1-1; unclear D gene. Looked up from germline, CDR1 is MGHRA and CDR2 is YSYEKL. The CDR3 extends over 14 amino acids. The V gene lost 4 bases and the J gene lost 0 bases, with 9 bases spanning the gap. CDR3: CASSRPGVNTEAFF. Here the CDR3 DNA reads TGCGCCAGCAGCCGTCCGGGAGTGAACACTGAAGCTTTCTTT.

This chain links TRBV5-4 with TRBJ2-5; D might be TRBD1 or TRBD2, each matching 6 bases. Trimming left V 0 bases short and J 4 bases short, with 13 bases between. The germline V gene has CDR1 SGHNT and CDR2 YYREEE (reference sequence). The CDR3 spans 15 residues. The CDR3 spells CASSLVPGAGETQYF. In DNA form, the CDR3 reads TGTGCCAGCAGCTTGGTTCCGGGGGCCGGAGAGACCCAGTACTTC.

The chain links TRBV10-3 to TRBJ2-3; 7 positions match TRBD1. V gave up 7 bases and J gave up 0 bases; unmatched junction bases: 7. This CDR3 has 15 amino acids. Germline V gene sequence: CDR1 ENHRY, CDR2 SYGVKD. DNA for the CDR3: TGTGCCATCACTCATGAGGGGGCGAGCACAGATACGCAGTATTTT. Translation: CAITHEGASTDTQYF.

The CDR3 bases are TGTGCCAGCAGAATGCAGGGGGCCTCCTACGAGCAGTACTTC. Its translation: CASRMQGASYEQYF. V usage is TRBV6-1 and J usage is TRBJ2-7; 8 nucleotides line up with TRBD1. The germline V gene encodes CDR1 MNHNS and CDR2 SASEGT. The CDR3 sequence is 14 residues long. The ends lost 6 bases at V and 0 bases at J; junction bases unmatched: 4.

Concerning this clone itself: Additional DNA sequences in this sample encode the identical CDR3. The gene calls are TRBV28 and TRBJ2-5; D may be TRBD2 (7 bases). Trimming shortened V by 3 bases and J by 5 bases, and 10 bases separated the two germline ends. Germline lookup yields CDR1 MDHEN and CDR2 SYDVKM. This CDR3 has 13 amino acids. CDR3 residues: CASSLGGGETQYF. CDR3 bases: TGTGCCAGCAGTTTGGGAGGGGGGGAGACCCAGTACTTC. The variable domain in full, completed from reference TRBV28 and TRBJ2-5, reads DVKVTQSSRYLVKRTGEKVFLECVQDMDHENMFWYRQDPGLGLRLIYFSYDVKMKEKGDIPEGYSVSREKKERFSLILESASTNQTSMYLCASSLGGGETQYFGPGTRLLVL.

The CDR3: CATSRDASPREQYF. CDR3 sequence (DNA): TGTGCCACCAGCAGAGATGCCTCACCTCGGGAGCAGTACTTC. V and J are TRBV15 and TRBJ2-7, with D unresolved. The CDR3 length is 14 residues. The germline gives CDR1 LNHNV, CDR2 YYDKDF (reference sequence). Trimming took 0 bases from V and 7 from J, leaving 13 bases between them.

The J gene is TRBJ2-3, the V gene TRBV11-2; D is uncertain. Germline V gene lookup returns CDR1 SGHAT and CDR2 FQNNGV. Trimming stripped 5 bases from V and 3 bases from J, with 9 bases between. This CDR3 is built from 13 residues. Here the CDR3 reads CASSTIGTDTQYF. CDR3 nucleotide sequence: TGTGCCAGCAGCACGATCGGGACAGATACGCAGTATTTT. Full variable domain (missing parts from reference TRBV11-2 and TRBJ2-3): EAGVAQSPRYKIIEKRQSVAFWCNPISGHATLYWYQQILGQGPKLLIQFQNNGVVDDSQLPKDRFSAERLKGVDSTLKIQPAKLEDSAVYLCASSTIGTDTQYFGPGTRLTVL.

The chain recombines TRBV10-3 with TRBJ2-3; D is tentatively TRBD1 or TRBD2 (5 bases each). Germline CDR1 and CDR2: ENHRY and SYGVKD. V was shortened by 8 bases and J by 0 bases, with 27 bases between the two germline ends. The CDR3 runs to 19 residues. CDR3 nucleotide sequence: TGTGCCATCCCACCTCCCCGATCCGGGACCCTATATAGCACAGATACGCAGTATTTT. Its protein is CAIPPPRSGTLYSTDTQYF.

For the CDR3, the DNA is TGTGCCAGTAGTATAGGTAGGGGACAGGGGGCCATCTACGAGCAGTACTTC. Its translation: CASSIGRGQGAIYEQYF. The chain uses TRBV19 and TRBJ2-7; 12 bases align to TRBD1. The germline gives CDR1 LNHDA, CDR2 SQIVND (reference sequence). The CDR3 has 17 residues. V gave up 1 base and J gave up 3 bases; unmatched junction bases: 7.

This sequence joins TRBV11-3 and TRBJ2-7, with D perhaps assigned TRBD1 or TRBD2 (6 bases each). Trimming removed 1 base from V and 3 bases from J, with 13 bases in between. The CDR3 runs to 15 residues. CDR1 SGHNT and CDR2 YENEEA come from the germline V gene. The CDR3: CASSLGGAADYEQYF. Written as DNA, the CDR3 is TGTGCCAGCAGCTTAGGGGGGGCAGCGGACTACGAGCAGTACTTC.

The J gene is TRBJ2-1, the V gene TRBV12-5, with TRBD2 identical over 11 bases. The CDR3 sequence is 19 residues long. The V gene end was trimmed by 1 base and the J gene end by 0 bases; junction bases not matched to a gene: 8. Germline V CDR1 and CDR2: LGHNT, FRNRAP. For the CDR3, the DNA is TGTGCTAGTGGTTTGGGGACTAGCGGGTTTGGGGCCTCCTACAATGAGCAGTTCTTC. This encodes CASGLGTSGFGASYNEQFF. The full variable domain, its missing parts supplied by reference TRBV12-5 and TRBJ2-1, is DARVTQTPRHKVTEMGQEVTMRCQPILGHNTVFWYRQTMMQGLELLAYFRNRAPLDDSGMPKDRFSAEMPDATLATLKIQPSEPRDSAVYFCASGLGTSGFGASYNEQFFGPGTRLTVL.

This clone occurred once. V and J are TRBV2 and TRBJ2-3, with a possible D match to TRBD1 (5 bases). Between the trimmed V and J ends, which lost 7 bases and 2 bases, there was a span of 10 bases. The CDR3 runs to 13 residues. Germline CDR1 is SNHLY and CDR2 is FYNNEI. The CDR3 region is CASMRQNTDTQYF. The CDR3 nucleotides are TGTGCCAGCATGAGACAGAACACAGATACGCAGTATTTT.

The chain couples TRBV28 to TRBJ2-5, with 9 nucleotides matching TRBD1. The CDR3 loop spans 15 amino acids. CDR1 and CDR2 from the germline V gene are MDHEN and SYDVKM. The J segment lost 4 bases and the V segment lost 6 bases, leaving 9 bases of the junction unmatched. This CDR3 is CASRLPGQGRETQYF. The DNA of the CDR3 is TGTGCCAGCAGGTTACCGGGACAGGGACGAGAGACCCAGTACTTC.

The sample holds one count of this clone. V gene TRBV6-6 combines with J gene TRBJ2-1; 8 bases align to TRBD1. This CDR3 has 14 residues. Germline V gene data show CDR1 as MNHNY and CDR2 as SVGAGI (reference sequence). The V segment lost 6 bases and the J segment 2 bases; nucleotides outside the gene matches: 3. DNA for the CDR3: TGTGCCAGCAGCTCAGGGGGCCCCTACAATGAGCAGTTCTTC. Translation: CASSSGGPYNEQFF.

The chain combines TRBV7-8 with TRBJ1-2; D unclear. The germline gives CDR1 SGHVS, CDR2 FQNEAQ. The ends were cut back, 4 bases at V and 8 bases at J, with 14 bases in the middle. The CDR3 extends over 13 amino acids. The CDR3 reads CASSSLGAQGYTF. The CDR3 DNA sequence: TGTGCCAGCAGCTCACTCGGAGCTCAAGGCTACACCTTC.

This clone was seen just once. The chain links TRBV11-2 to TRBJ2-1, with TRBD2 matching 12 bases. The V segment lost 5 bases and the J segment 6 bases; nucleotides outside the gene matches: 8. Germline V CDR1 and CDR2: SGHAT, FQNNGV. The CDR3 loop spans 16 amino acids. DNA of the CDR3: TGTGCCAGCAGCCATCCCCTAGCGGGAGGGCGCAATGAGCAGTTCTTC. This sequence encodes CASSHPLAGGRNEQFF. Full variable domain (missing parts from reference TRBV11-2 and TRBJ2-1): EAGVAQSPRYKIIEKRQSVAFWCNPISGHATLYWYQQILGQGPKLLIQFQNNGVVDDSQLPKDRFSAERLKGVDSTLKIQPAKLEDSAVYLCASSHPLAGGRNEQFFGPGTRLTVL.